These 2 T cell receptor beta chains were all obtained from the same sample, sequenced in a study of PD-L1 blockade in urothelial cancer. This sample's time point: pretreatment peripheral blood. Libraries were prepared by immunoSEQ multiplex PCR; TCRdb keeps only in-frame clonotypes and omits some of them. Among fewer than 85,000 clones, about 83% were seen once, and the ten largest hold about 8.6%. Sequencing was performed on PBMCs, taken around atezolizumab (anti-PD-L1) treatment. The receptor source for this set is a woman aged 70-85 years with urothelial cancer.

The chain uses TRBV28 and TRBJ2-3; a possible D gene is TRBD2 (5 bases). Germline assignment: CDR1 MDHEN and CDR2 SYDVKM. V was cut by 8 bases and J by 0 bases, with 9 bases left in between. The CDR3 length is 13 residues. This CDR3 is CASGRTSTDTQYF. The CDR3 nucleotides read TGTGCCAGCGGGCGGACTAGCACAGATACGCAGTATTTT.

This clone was found a few times. J is TRBJ2-1 and V is TRBV2; possible D gene TRBD2, 5 bases. V was trimmed by 8 bases and J by 0 bases, leaving 14 bases between them. This CDR3 region has 15 residues. Germline CDR1 and CDR2: SNHLY and FYNNEI. The DNA of the CDR3 is TGTGCCAGCCCGTCGGTCGAGGGCTCCTACAATGAGCAGTTCTTC. Translation: CASPSVEGSYNEQFF.